These 26 T cell receptor beta chains were sequenced from one sample in a study of blood T cells in healthy people across ages. For the second PCR, which ran for roughly 7 to 11 cycles, a sample-barcoded 5' primer and a J-beta primer mix were used. In TCRdb, the 5' RACE reads were re-called with MiXCR into one record per CDR3 protein. In the table there are some 690,000 distinct CDR3 sequences, about 20% of which are singletons. Sequencing was performed on blood. The receptors stem from a man aged 70 or older in good health.

This clonotype has only one observation. The V gene is TRBV7-9, the J gene TRBJ2-1, with D hard to call. The J call may be in error: the DNA end matches TRBJ2-7 better. This CDR3 has 13 amino acids. Germline V gene lookup returns CDR1 SEHNR and CDR2 FQNEAQ (reference sequence). CDR3 residues: CASSLGTFYEQYV. CDR3 bases: TGTGCCAGCAGCTTGGGTACCTTTTACGAGCAGTACGTC.

This chain joins TRBV6-2 or TRBV6-3 and TRBJ2-7; 9 bases map to TRBD1. The J segment lost 1 base and the V segment lost 4 bases, leaving 5 bases of the junction unmatched. The length of the CDR3 is 15 residues. Germline assignment: CDR1 MNHEY and CDR2 SVGEGT. The DNA for the CDR3 is TGTGCCAGCAGTTCTAAACAGGGGGCATCCTACGAGCAGTACTTC. It translates to CASSSKQGASYEQYF.

The rearrangement uses TRBV24-1 and TRBJ2-2; D is undetermined. CDR1 is KGHDR, CDR2 SFDVKD, per germline. This CDR3 spans 16 amino acids. V was clipped by 3 bases and J by 0 bases, with 10 bases between them. Here the CDR3 reads CATSDTSGPNTGELFF. For the CDR3, the DNA is TGTGCCACCAGTGATACGTCGGGTCCGAACACCGGGGAGCTGTTTTTT.

The V gene is TRBV7-6, the J gene TRBJ1-1; D is undetermined. CDR1 is SGHVS, CDR2 FNYEAQ, per germline. This CDR3 is 14 amino acids long. V dropped 6 bases and J dropped 6 bases, with 17 bases sitting between them. The CDR3 nucleotides are TGTGCCAGCAGACGTGGTGGCGATTCCGCTGAAGCTTTCTTT. It translates to CASRRGGDSAEAFF.

This clonotype was detected only a few times. The J gene is TRBJ1-1, the V gene TRBV20-1; weak D call: TRBD1 (5 bases). The CDR3 spans 13 residues. V dropped 3 bases and J dropped 1 base, with 9 bases sitting between them. The V gene's germline CDR1 is DFQATT and CDR2 SNEGSKA (reference sequence). CDR3 nucleotide sequence: TGCAGTGCTAGCCCAGGACAGAACACTGAAGCTTTCTTT. It is translated as CSASPGQNTEAFF.

The J gene is TRBJ2-1, the V gene TRBV12-3 or TRBV12-4, with D uncertain. This CDR3 has 12 residues. Trimming shortened V by 7 bases and J by 6 bases, and 10 bases separated the two germline ends. CDR3 coding DNA: TGTGCCAGCACCTTGGGCTTCAATGAGCAGTTCTTC. Its protein product is CASTLGFNEQFF.

This chain links TRBV20-1 with TRBJ2-5, with D tentatively TRBD1 or TRBD2 (5 bases each). Germline V CDR1 and CDR2: DFQATT, SNEGSKA (reference sequence). V gave up 5 bases and J gave up 2 bases, with 9 bases separating them. The CDR3 contains 12 residues. CDR3 in DNA: TGCAGTGCTGGGGGAGAACAAGAGACCCAGTACTTC. Its protein product is CSAGGEQETQYF.

The chain recombines TRBV12-3 or TRBV12-4 with TRBJ1-2; a possible D gene is TRBD1 (5 bases). V dropped 1 base and J dropped 8 bases, with 11 bases sitting between them. The CDR3 spans 13 residues. CDR3: CASSLEGMGGYTF. In DNA, the CDR3 is TGTGCCAGCAGTTTAGAGGGGATGGGGGGCTACACCTTC.

This clonotype was picked up a small number of times. The V gene is TRBV6-1, the J gene TRBJ1-5; D is unresolved. The V gene's germline CDR1 is MNHNS and CDR2 SASEGT. This CDR3 region has 15 residues. V lost 6 bases to trimming and J lost 1 base, with 13 bases between them. The DNA for the CDR3 is TGTGCCAGCAGGATCGGCGGCACCAGCAATCAGCCCCAGCATTTT. Translated: CASRIGGTSNQPQHF.

Only a few counts were recorded for this clonotype. The V call is TRBV6-2 or TRBV6-3, the J call TRBJ2-7, with a weak D call TRBD1 (6 bases). Germline CDR1 MNHEY, CDR2 SVGEGT. The length of the CDR3 is 14 residues. V lost 5 bases and J lost 4, with 15 bases in between. CDR3 sequence reads: CASSLRTEGYEQYF. The CDR3 DNA sequence: TGTGCCAGCAGTCTGAGGACAGAAGGGTACGAGCAGTACTTC.

This clonotype was seen a handful of times. The junction differs from germline at one of its ends, possibly a read error. The rearrangement joins TRBV7-2 to TRBJ2-2, with 9 nucleotides matching TRBD1. Germline V lookup: CDR1 SGHTA, CDR2 FQGNSA. This CDR3 has 15 amino acids. The CDR3 DNA reads as TGTGCCCGCAGCCGACGGACAGGGGACACCGGGGAGCTGTTTTTT. Its protein is CARSRRTGDTGELFF.

This clonotype appeared many times. J is TRBJ2-7 and V is TRBV18; 12 bases match TRBD1. After removal of 3 bases from V and 3 bases from J, the junction contained 3 bases not matched to a gene. This CDR3 contains 15 residues. CDR1 KGHSH and CDR2 LQKENI come from the germline V gene. CDR3 in amino acids: CASSPGQGAYYEQYF. DNA for the CDR3: TGTGCCAGCTCACCGGGACAGGGGGCTTACTACGAGCAGTACTTC.

In this sample, this clonotype turned up a few times. This chain uses TRBV12-3 or TRBV12-4 with TRBJ2-7, with TRBD2 identical over 10 bases. V was pared by 1 base and J by 6 bases, with 0 bases of the junction left unmatched. The CDR3 has 13 amino acids. The CDR3 region is CASSLGLAGEQYV. DNA of the CDR3: TGTGCCAGCAGTTTAGGACTAGCGGGCGAGCAGTACGTC.

The chain recombines TRBV7-2 with TRBJ2-3; 9 bases are a match to TRBD2. The CDR3 extends over 14 amino acids. Trimming took 4 bases from V and 4 from J; bases not matched to a gene: 3. Per germline, CDR1 SGHTA and CDR2 FQGNSA. CDR3 residues: CASSSVAGADTQYF. CDR3 bases: TGTGCCAGCAGCTCCGTAGCGGGAGCAGATACGCAGTATTTT.

This chain joins TRBV25-1 and TRBJ2-5; D is perhaps TRBD1 or TRBD2 (6 bases each). This CDR3 has 13 residues. The germline V gene encodes CDR1 MGHDK and CDR2 SYGVNS. V lost 3 bases and J 4 bases, leaving 9 bases between the germline ends. The CDR3 DNA sequence: TGTGCCAGCAGTGATCGGGGGCCAGAGACCCAGTACTTC. Encoded protein: CASSDRGPETQYF.

The rearrangement uses TRBV7-2 and TRBJ1-6; unclear D gene. This CDR3 region has 15 residues. Germline loops: CDR1 SGHTA, CDR2 FQGNSA. V dropped 1 base and J dropped 10 bases, with 14 bases sitting between them. CDR3: CASSLGSQVGSPLHF. Here the CDR3 DNA reads TGTGCCAGCAGCTTAGGGTCACAAGTCGGCTCACCCCTCCACTTT.

The table lists this clonotype with a few counts. The CDR3 DNA is TGTGCCATCAGTGAGGGCAGCCCTTATGGCTACACCTTC. This gives the protein CAISEGSPYGYTF. J is TRBJ1-2 and V is TRBV10-3; D call uncertain. CDR1 is ENHRY and CDR2 is SYGVKD in the germline V gene. The CDR3 totals 13 residues. The V end lost 2 bases, the J end lost 5 bases, and 9 bases lay between the germline ends.

DNA for the CDR3: TGCAGTGCGCCGCCAAATGAAGGTTTATCGACTGAAGCTTTCTTT. Translating it yields CSAPPNEGLSTEAFF. The J gene is TRBJ1-1, the V gene TRBV20-1; no clear D. The CDR3 loop spans 15 amino acids. Looked up from germline, CDR1 is DFQATT and CDR2 is SNEGSKA (reference sequence). Trimming pared 6 bases from V and 5 bases from J, leaving 22 bases between.

The rearrangement uses TRBV18 and TRBJ2-7, with a possible D match to TRBD1 (6 bases). Trimming took 3 bases from V and 1 from J, leaving 7 bases between them. The CDR3 contains 13 residues. Germline CDR1 is KGHSH and CDR2 is LQKENI. The CDR3: CASSPGHSYEQYV. The DNA for the CDR3 is TGTGCCAGCTCACCGGGACATTCCTACGAGCAGTACGTC.

V is TRBV28 and J is TRBJ1-5; TRBD1 matches at 8 bases. CDR3 size: 14 residues. Germline trimming cut 6 bases from V and 1 base from J; bases unmatched to any gene: 2. Germline V gene sequence: CDR1 MDHEN, CDR2 SYDVKM. The CDR3 is CASRGQGSNQPQHF. The CDR3 coding sequence is TGTGCCAGCAGAGGACAGGGAAGCAATCAGCCCCAGCATTTT.

This clonotype was found many times. J is TRBJ2-7 and V is TRBV18; D is possibly TRBD2 (7 bases). The germline gives CDR1 KGHSH, CDR2 LQKENI. The CDR3 has 14 amino acids. Trimming took off 3 bases at V and 3 bases at J, with 12 bases between the two ends. The CDR3 coding sequence is TGTGCCAGCTCACCGTCAAGGGGGGGCTACGAGCAGTACTTC. This codes for CASSPSRGGYEQYF.

The J gene is TRBJ1-1, the V gene TRBV10-3; D might be TRBD1 (5 bases). Deletions cut 1 base from V and 4 bases from J, with 10 bases between. This CDR3 spans 14 amino acids. The germline CDR1 and CDR2 sequences are ENHRY and SYGVKD. Written as DNA, the CDR3 is TGTGCCATCAGTGAGTTGACCGGGGGCACTGAAGCTTTCTTT. This translates into CAISELTGGTEAFF.

This rearrangement joins TRBV21-1 to TRBJ2-1. TRBV21-1 is termed a pseudogene. The CDR3 has 15 amino acids. CDR3 amino acids: CASSKVTMPYNEQFF. DNA of the CDR3: TGTGCCAGCAGCAAAGTGACAATGCCGTACAATGAGCAGTTCTTC.

J is TRBJ2-5 and V is TRBV7-2, with TRBD2 as a possible D gene (6 bases). The CDR3 length is 15 residues. CDR1 and CDR2 from the germline V gene are SGHTA and FQGNSA. V lost 3 bases and J lost 3, with 14 bases in between. The DNA of the CDR3 is TGTGCCAGCAGCTTTCACCCGGGGGTAAAAGAGACCCAGTACTTC. Its translation: CASSFHPGVKETQYF.

This sequence joins TRBV12-3 or TRBV12-4 and TRBJ1-5, with a possible D match to TRBD1 (5 bases). The V end was cut by 6 bases, the J end by 5 bases, with 11 bases between. CDR3 length: 13 amino acids. The CDR3, as DNA: TGTGCCAGCAGCCGGGACGTTTATCAGCCCCAGCATTTT. As protein: CASSRDVYQPQHF.

The chain recombines TRBV20-1 with TRBJ1-4, with D possibly being TRBD1 (5 bases). Germline V CDR1 and CDR2: DFQATT, SNEGSKA (reference sequence). Trimming shortened V by 1 base and J by 8 bases, and 11 bases separated the two germline ends. The CDR3 sequence is 13 residues long. The CDR3 sequence is CSARVQGAEKLFF. CDR3 DNA: TGCAGTGCTAGAGTCCAGGGTGCGGAAAAACTGTTTTTT.